This T cell receptor beta chain derives from a study of blood T cell repertoires in COVID-19. Across the whole study: Whether acute or convalescent, the COVID-19 samples came from the United States, Italy and Spain.

Data came from immunoSEQ multiplex PCR; TCRdb stores just in-frame clones and leaves some out. The table records 70,000 or so clones, less than 95% of them present only once. Looked up from germline, CDR1 is LGHDT and CDR2 is YNNKEL (reference sequence). The CDR3 runs 15 residues. The J segment lost 2 bases and the V segment lost 6 bases, leaving 5 bases of the junction unmatched. The source of this sequence is a woman aged 18-29 years with acute or convalescent COVID-19. The V and J genes are TRBV3-1 (or the pseudogene TRBV3-2) and TRBJ2-7; 12 positions agree with TRBD2. The specimen was peripheral blood. CDR3 in amino acids: CASSKTSGGPYEQYF. The CDR3 coding sequence is TGTGCCAGCAGTAAGACTAGCGGGGGACCCTACGAGCAGTACTTC.